This T cell receptor (beta chain) appears in the sequencing data of a study of identifying expanded T cells in peripheral blood. Per germline, CDR1 SGHRS and CDR2 YFSETQ. The CDR3 contains 15 residues. V lost 0 bases and J lost 1, with 10 bases in between. Produced via immunoSEQ multiplex PCR; TCRdb's table is partial and in-frame only. The table shows about 100,000 clones, with roughly nine tenths occurring only once. This clonotype was sampled from a person aged 18 to 75 in good health. V gene TRBV5-1 combines with J gene TRBJ2-5, with D tentatively TRBD2 (6 bases). The source material was blood. This CDR3 reads CASSLVSGGQETQYF. CDR3 DNA sequence: TGCGCCAGCAGCTTGGTTTCCGGGGGCCAAGAGACCCAGTACTTC.